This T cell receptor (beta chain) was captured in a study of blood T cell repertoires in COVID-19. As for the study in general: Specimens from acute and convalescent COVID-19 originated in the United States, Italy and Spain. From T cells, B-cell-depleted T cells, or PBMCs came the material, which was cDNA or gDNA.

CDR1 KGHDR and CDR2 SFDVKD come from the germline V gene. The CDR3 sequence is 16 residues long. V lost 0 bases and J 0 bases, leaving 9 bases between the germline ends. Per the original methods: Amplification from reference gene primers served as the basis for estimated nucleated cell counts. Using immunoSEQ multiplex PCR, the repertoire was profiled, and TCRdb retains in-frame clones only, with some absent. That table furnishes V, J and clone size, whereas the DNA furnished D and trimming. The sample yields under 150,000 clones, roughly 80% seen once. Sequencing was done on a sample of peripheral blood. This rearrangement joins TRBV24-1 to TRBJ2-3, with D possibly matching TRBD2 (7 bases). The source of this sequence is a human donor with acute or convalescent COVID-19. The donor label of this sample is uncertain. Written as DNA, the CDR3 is TGTGCCACCAGTGATTTGGCGGGGGCCAGCACAGATACGCAGTATTTT. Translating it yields CATSDLAGASTDTQYF.